Below are 17 T cell receptor beta chains sequenced from a single sample in a study of shared clonotypes between healthy human individuals (dated by TCRdb to 2018 to 2021). The library relied on the immunoSEQ multiplex PCR assay. TCRdb provides this immuneACCESS table in a form limited to in-frame rearrangements. Some clones are lacking; in checked studies, under half of them reflect an unresolved V gene, and why the rest are absent is not known. For this sample there are about a million clones; 60% to 85% appear just once. The ten largest account for about 0.89% of the sample. Sequencing used memory CD4+ T cells from PBMCs. According to the study, the label for this sample's cell subset or site signals: CD45RA-negative fraction. The receptors stem from a man younger than 35 in good health. Some clones in this sample may be carry-over from other donors' samples.

This chain uses TRBV30 with TRBJ1-6; no clear D gene. Between the trimmed V and J ends, which lost 0 bases and 7 bases, there was a span of 22 bases. Germline CDR1 GTSNPN, CDR2 SVGIG (reference sequence). CDR3 length: 18 residues. The CDR3 spells CAWSVHPPGEGNNSPLHF. In nucleotides, the CDR3 is TGTGCCTGGAGTGTACACCCCCCCGGGGAGGGTAACAATTCACCCCTCCACTTT.

This chain uses TRBV11-2 with TRBJ1-2; 7 nucleotides agree with TRBD1. CDR1 is SGHAT, CDR2 FQNNGV, per germline. V trimming: 5 bases; J trimming: 5 bases; junction bases outside the gene matches: 20. The CDR3 covers 18 residues. CDR3 protein: CASSDLGGINARSYGYTF. CDR3 coding DNA: TGTGCCAGCAGCGACTTAGGGGGCATAAATGCCAGATCGTATGGCTACACCTTC.

The chain couples TRBV5-1 to TRBJ2-1; 9 bases are shared with TRBD2. V trimming: 0 bases; J trimming: 5 bases; junction bases outside the gene matches: 3. The germline V gene has CDR1 SGHRS and CDR2 YFSETQ. The CDR3 length is 15 residues. The CDR3 is CASSLVASGNNEQFF. CDR3 nucleotides: TGCGCCAGCAGCTTGGTTGCTAGCGGGAACAATGAGCAGTTCTTC.

This clone was seen just once. V usage is TRBV5-1 and J usage is TRBJ2-1; perhaps TRBD2 as D (6 bases). CDR3 length: 14 residues. Germline CDR1 is SGHRS and CDR2 is YFSETQ. V was pared by 3 bases and J by 6 bases, with 13 bases between. The CDR3 region has the DNA TGCGCCAGCAGCTCGGGACTCGCCCCCAATGAGCAGTTCTTC. It encodes CASSSGLAPNEQFF.

The chain links TRBV28 to TRBJ2-3; a possible D gene is TRBD1 (5 bases). The germline gives CDR1 MDHEN, CDR2 SYDVKM. The CDR3 totals 14 residues. V was clipped by 6 bases and J by 8 bases, with 18 bases between them. In DNA, the CDR3 is TGTGCCAGCAGCCTACCGGTGGGGCTGGGTACGCAGTATTTT. As protein: CASSLPVGLGTQYF.

This clone was seen a single time. The V call is TRBV28, the J call TRBJ2-3; TRBD1 might be the D (6 bases). The CDR3 is 13 amino acids. Germline CDR1 reads MDHEN; CDR2 reads SYDVKM. V was shortened by 11 bases and J by 1 base, with 13 bases between the two germline ends. CDR3 sequence reads: CAGKEGGTDTQYF. CDR3 in DNA: TGTGCCGGGAAAGAGGGGGGCACAGATACGCAGTATTTT.

The V and J genes are TRBV28 and TRBJ1-1; the D is unclear. The germline V and J ends were trimmed by 7 bases and 5 bases, with 11 bases remaining between them. There are 12 residues in the CDR3. Per the germline V gene, CDR1 is MDHEN and CDR2 is SYDVKM. The chain's CDR3 is CASIIRETEAFF. The CDR3 DNA reads as TGTGCCAGCATCATTCGAGAGACTGAAGCTTTCTTT.

Only a few counts were recorded for this clone. The chain carries TRBV29-1 and TRBJ1-2, with TRBD1 matching over 10 bases. V lost 7 bases to trimming and J lost 4 bases; unmatched junction nucleotides: 12. The V gene's germline CDR1 is SQVTM and CDR2 ANQGSEA. This CDR3 is 15 amino acids long. In nucleotides, the CDR3 is TGCAGCGCCGCACGGTGGGGACAGGGGACCTATGGCTACACCTTC. Residues: CSAARWGQGTYGYTF.

With respect to this clone: Within the sample, other DNA sequences also encode this same CDR3. The V and J genes are TRBV11-2 and TRBJ2-7, with 8 bases aligning to TRBD2. The CDR3 runs 15 residues. Germline values: CDR1 SGHAT, CDR2 FQNNGV. The J segment lost 2 bases and the V segment lost 0 bases, leaving 3 bases of the junction unmatched. Here the CDR3 DNA reads TGTGCCAGCAGCTTAGATCTAGCGGGCCCCTACGAGCAGTACTTC. This translates into CASSLDLAGPYEQYF. Full variable domain (missing parts from reference TRBV11-2 and TRBJ2-7): EAGVAQSPRYKIIEKRQSVAFWCNPISGHATLYWYQQILGQGPKLLIQFQNNGVVDDSQLPKDRFSAERLKGVDSTLKIQPAKLEDSAVYLCASSLDLAGPYEQYFGPGTRLTVT.

The chain has TRBV6-5 and TRBJ2-1; no firm D call. Between the trimmed V and J ends, which lost 1 base and 5 bases, there was a span of 12 bases. Germline CDR1 and CDR2: MNHEY and SVGAGI. The CDR3 spans 15 residues. The CDR3: CASSYWKRQNNEQFF. The CDR3 bases are TGTGCCAGCAGTTACTGGAAGCGCCAGAACAATGAGCAGTTCTTC.

J is TRBJ2-1 and V is TRBV5-1, with 12 bases identical to TRBD2. The V and J ends lost 3 bases and 4 bases, in that order; junction bases with no gene match: 11. Germline V gene sequence: CDR1 SGHRS, CDR2 YFSETQ. The CDR3 totals 18 residues. The CDR3 DNA reads as TGCGCCAGCAGCTCACCATCGACTAGCGGGAGTGCTTACAATGAGCAGTTCTTC. This codes for CASSSPSTSGSAYNEQFF.

This clone was recorded once. The genes are TRBV7-2 and TRBJ2-7; TRBD1 or TRBD2 may be the D gene (5 bases each). Germline assignment: CDR1 SGHTA and CDR2 FQGNSA. The germline V and J ends were trimmed by 5 bases and 3 bases, with 14 bases remaining between them. CDR3 length: 14 amino acids. The CDR3 coding sequence is TGTGCCAGCAGCCCGGCCTGGGGGAACTACGAGCAGTACTTC. Translation: CASSPAWGNYEQYF.

This clone has only one observation. The J gene is TRBJ2-7, the V gene TRBV10-1, with TRBD2 matching over 8 bases. Germline V lookup: CDR1 WNHNN, CDR2 SYGVQD (reference sequence). CDR3 length: 13 amino acids. The ends lost 8 bases at V and 6 bases at J; junction bases unmatched: 9. The CDR3 loop reads CASPRLAGREQYF. CDR3 coding DNA: TGCGCCAGCCCTCGTCTAGCGGGTCGCGAGCAGTACTTC.

This clone was seen just once. V gene TRBV7-2 combines with J gene TRBJ1-2, with TRBD1 identical over 8 bases. Trimming at V came to 2 bases and at J to 8 bases, leaving 10 bases not matched to a gene. CDR3 size: 15 residues. Germline V gene data show CDR1 as SGHTA and CDR2 as FQGNSA. The CDR3 DNA reads as TGTGCCAGCAGCTTAAGAGGACAGGGTGAGGCGGGCTACACCTTC. The encoded protein is CASSLRGQGEAGYTF.

This clone was seen more than once but under ten times. The V gene is TRBV6-5, the J gene TRBJ2-7; TRBD1 agrees at 9 bases. Germline V gives CDR1 MNHEY, CDR2 SVGAGI. The trim removed 7 bases at V and 6 bases at J, leaving 10 bases unmatched. CDR3 length equals 14 residues. DNA for the CDR3: TGTGCCAGCACCCCACCGGGACAGGGTCGCGAGCAGTACTTC. Its translation: CASTPPGQGREQYF.

This chain connects TRBV19 to TRBJ1-5, with 10 positions matching TRBD1. The V gene end was trimmed by 4 bases and the J gene end by 6 bases; junction bases not matched to a gene: 6. Germline CDR1 is LNHDA and CDR2 is SQIVND (reference sequence). This CDR3 has 15 amino acids. The CDR3 DNA reads TGTGCCAGTAGTACCGGACAGGGGGGAGGTCAGCCCCAGCATTTT. Translating it yields CASSTGQGGGQPQHF.

The gene calls are TRBV6-1 and TRBJ1-3; the D gene is possibly TRBD1 (6 bases). The CDR3 covers 15 residues. Germline assignment: CDR1 MNHNS and CDR2 SASEGT. V was shortened by 6 bases and J by 3 bases, with 15 bases between the two germline ends. The CDR3 DNA is TGTGCCAGCAGCTTCGGCAGGGGATATGGAAACACCATATATTTT. Amino acids: CASSFGRGYGNTIYF.